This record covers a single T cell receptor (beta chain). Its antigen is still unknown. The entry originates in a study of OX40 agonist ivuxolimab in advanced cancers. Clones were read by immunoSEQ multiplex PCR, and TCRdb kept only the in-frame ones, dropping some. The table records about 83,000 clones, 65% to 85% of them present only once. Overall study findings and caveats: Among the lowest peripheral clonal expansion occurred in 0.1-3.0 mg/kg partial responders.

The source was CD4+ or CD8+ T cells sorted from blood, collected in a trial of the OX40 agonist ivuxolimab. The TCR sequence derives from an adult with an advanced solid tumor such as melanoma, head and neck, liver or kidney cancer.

CDR3 in amino acids: CASSKDRSVSGRFQNIQYF. CDR3 sequence (DNA): TGTGCCAGCAGCAAAGATCGAAGCGTAAGCGGGAGATTCCAAAACATTCAGTACTTC. The chain couples TRBV21-1 to TRBJ2-4; the table calls TRBD2, which could not be checked here. TRBV21-1 is described as a pseudogene. This CDR3 is built from 19 residues.